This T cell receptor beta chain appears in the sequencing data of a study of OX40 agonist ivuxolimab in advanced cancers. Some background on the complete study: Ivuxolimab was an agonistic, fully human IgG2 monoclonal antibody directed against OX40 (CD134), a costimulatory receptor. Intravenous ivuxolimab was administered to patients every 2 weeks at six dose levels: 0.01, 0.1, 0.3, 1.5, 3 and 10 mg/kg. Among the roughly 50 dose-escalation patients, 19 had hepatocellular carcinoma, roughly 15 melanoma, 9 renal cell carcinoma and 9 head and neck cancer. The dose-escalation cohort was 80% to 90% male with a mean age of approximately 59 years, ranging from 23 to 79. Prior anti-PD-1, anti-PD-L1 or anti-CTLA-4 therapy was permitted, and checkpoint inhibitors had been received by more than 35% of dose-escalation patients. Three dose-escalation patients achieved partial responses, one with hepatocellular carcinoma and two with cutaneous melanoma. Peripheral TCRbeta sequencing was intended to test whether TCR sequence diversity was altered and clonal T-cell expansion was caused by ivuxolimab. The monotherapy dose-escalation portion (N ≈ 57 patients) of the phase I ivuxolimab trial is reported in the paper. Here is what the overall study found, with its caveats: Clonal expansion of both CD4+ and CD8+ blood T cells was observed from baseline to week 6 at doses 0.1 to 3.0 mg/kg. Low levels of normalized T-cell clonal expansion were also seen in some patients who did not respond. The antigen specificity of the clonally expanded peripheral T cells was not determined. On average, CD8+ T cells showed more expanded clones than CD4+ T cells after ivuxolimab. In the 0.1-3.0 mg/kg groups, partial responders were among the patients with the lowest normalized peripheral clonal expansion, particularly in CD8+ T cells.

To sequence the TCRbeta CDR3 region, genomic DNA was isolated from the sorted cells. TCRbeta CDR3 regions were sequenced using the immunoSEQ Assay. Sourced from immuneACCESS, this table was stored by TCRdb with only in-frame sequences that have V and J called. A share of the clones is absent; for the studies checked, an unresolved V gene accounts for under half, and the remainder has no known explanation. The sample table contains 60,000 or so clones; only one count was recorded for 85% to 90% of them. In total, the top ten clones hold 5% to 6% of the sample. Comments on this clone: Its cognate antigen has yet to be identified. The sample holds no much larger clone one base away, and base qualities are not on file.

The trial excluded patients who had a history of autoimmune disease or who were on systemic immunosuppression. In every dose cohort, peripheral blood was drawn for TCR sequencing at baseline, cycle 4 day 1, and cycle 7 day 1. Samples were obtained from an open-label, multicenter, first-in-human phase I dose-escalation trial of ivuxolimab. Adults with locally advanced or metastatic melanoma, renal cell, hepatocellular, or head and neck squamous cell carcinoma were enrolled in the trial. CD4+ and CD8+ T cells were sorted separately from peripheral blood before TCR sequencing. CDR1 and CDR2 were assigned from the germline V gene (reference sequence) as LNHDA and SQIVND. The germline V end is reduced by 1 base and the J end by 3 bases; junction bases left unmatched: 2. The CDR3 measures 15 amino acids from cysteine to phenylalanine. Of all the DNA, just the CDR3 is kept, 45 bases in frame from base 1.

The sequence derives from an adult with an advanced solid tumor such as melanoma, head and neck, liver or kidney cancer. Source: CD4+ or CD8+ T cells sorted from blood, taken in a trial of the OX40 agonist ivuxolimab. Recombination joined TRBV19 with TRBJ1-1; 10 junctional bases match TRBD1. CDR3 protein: CASSIVGQGYTEAFF. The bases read TGTGCCAGTAGTATAGTGGGACAGGGGTACACTGAAGCTTTCTTT.